The 7 T cell receptor beta chains below were found in one sample sequenced in a study of identical twins. MiXCR, applied by TCRdb to the 5' RACE reads, yields one record per CDR3 protein. Of 400,000 to 650,000 distinct CDR3 sequences detected, 20% to 25% appear once; the ten largest clones hold around 0.9%. This same sample was also part of a study on T cells expressing NK-cell markers.

The sample taken for sequencing was CD4+ T cells sorted from blood. The receptors here all came from a woman aged 18-29 years in good health.

This rearrangement joins TRBV7-9 to TRBJ2-7, with D unresolved. Looked up from germline, CDR1 is SEHNR and CDR2 is FQNEAQ (reference sequence). The CDR3 is made up of 13 amino acids. Trimming shortened V by 9 bases and J by 0 bases, and 12 bases separated the two germline ends. The CDR3 DNA reads TGTGCCAGTACCTACGGCCTCTCCTACGAGCAGTACTTC. This sequence encodes CASTYGLSYEQYF.

This clonotype appeared a few times. This sequence joins TRBV7-3 and TRBJ2-3; no definite D call. Germline CDR1 and CDR2: SGHTA and FQGTGA. The CDR3 is 15 amino acids. V lost 1 base and J 10 bases, leaving 18 bases between the germline ends. DNA of the CDR3: TGTGCCAGCAGCTTAAGTGGAGAGTCTACAAGTCCGCAGTATTTT. Its protein product is CASSLSGESTSPQYF.

This clonotype has only a few counts. The rearrangement joins TRBV5-1 to TRBJ2-7, with TRBD1 matching 9 bases. The germline gives CDR1 SGHRS, CDR2 YFSETQ. The ends lost 3 bases at V and 5 bases at J; junction bases unmatched: 9. The CDR3 sequence is 15 residues long. The CDR3 region is CASSWRTGVQDEQYF. For the CDR3, the DNA is TGCGCCAGCAGCTGGAGGACAGGGGTCCAGGACGAGCAGTACTTC.

This clonotype turned up a few times. The chain links TRBV5-1 to TRBJ2-5, with TRBD2 matching 8 bases. V was clipped by 0 bases and J by 1 base; unmatched bases: 5. The CDR3 length is 16 residues. Looked up from germline, CDR1 is SGHRS and CDR2 is YFSETQ. CDR3 sequence: CASSLGGGPRQETQYF. The CDR3 nucleotides read TGCGCCAGCAGCTTGGGCGGGGGGCCACGCCAAGAGACCCAGTACTTC. The variable domain in full, with the rest retrieved from reference TRBV5-1 and TRBJ2-5, is KAGVTQTPRYLIKTRGQQVTLSCSPISGHRSVSWYQQTPGQGLQFLFEYFSETQRNKGNFPGRFSGRQFSNSRSEMNVSTLELGDSALYLCASSLGGGPRQETQYFGPGTRLLVL.

The chain is built from TRBV29-1 and TRBJ2-3, with 8 bases lining up with TRBD2. The junction had 13 bases not matched to a gene; V was cut back by 8 bases and J by 6 bases. CDR1 SQVTM and CDR2 ANQGSEA come from the germline V gene. The CDR3 runs to 14 residues. The CDR3 nucleotides read TGCAGCATCCGAGCGGGAGCTGGGGTTGATACGCAGTATTTT. It codes for CSIRAGAGVDTQYF.

The chain links TRBV7-9 to TRBJ1-1; no definite D call. Germline V gene sequence: CDR1 SEHNR, CDR2 FQNEAQ (reference sequence). This CDR3 is built from 15 residues. Between the trimmed V and J ends, which lost 5 bases and 1 base, there was a span of 14 bases. The CDR3 reads CASSPSGRENTEAFF. CDR3 sequence (DNA): TGTGCCAGCAGCCCTTCGGGGAGAGAGAACACTGAAGCTTTCTTT.

This clonotype was seen a few times. This rearrangement joins TRBV7-9 to TRBJ2-3; the D is unclear. Looked up from germline, CDR1 is SEHNR and CDR2 is FQNEAQ (reference sequence). Trimming cost V 5 bases and J 0 bases, with 15 bases left between them. The CDR3 totals 16 residues. In DNA, the CDR3 is TGTGCCAGCAGCGCCGGTTGGAGCCCTAGCACAGATACGCAGTATTTT. Protein product: CASSAGWSPSTDTQYF.